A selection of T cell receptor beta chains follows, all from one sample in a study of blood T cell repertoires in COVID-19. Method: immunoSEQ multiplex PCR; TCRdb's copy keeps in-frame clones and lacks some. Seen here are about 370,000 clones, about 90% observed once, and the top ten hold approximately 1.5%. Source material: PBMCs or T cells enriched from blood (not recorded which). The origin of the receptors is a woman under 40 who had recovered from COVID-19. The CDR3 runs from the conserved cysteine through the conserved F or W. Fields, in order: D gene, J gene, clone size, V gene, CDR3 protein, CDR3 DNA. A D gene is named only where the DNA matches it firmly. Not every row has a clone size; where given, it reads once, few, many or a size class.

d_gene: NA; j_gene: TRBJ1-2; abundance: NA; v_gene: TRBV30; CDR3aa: CAWRDRFDSSIGSYTF; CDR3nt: TGTGCCTGGAGGGATAGATTCGACAGCAGCATAGGGAGCTACACCTTC
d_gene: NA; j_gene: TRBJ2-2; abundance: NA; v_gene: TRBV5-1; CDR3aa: CASTPRTNTGELFF; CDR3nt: TGCGCCAGCACCCCGAGGACGAACACCGGGGAGCTGTTTTTT
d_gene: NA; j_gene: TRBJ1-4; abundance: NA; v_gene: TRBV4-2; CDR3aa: CASSQEMAGKRENLFF; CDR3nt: TGTGCCAGCAGCCAAGAAATGGCGGGTAAGAGGGAAAACCTGTTTTTT
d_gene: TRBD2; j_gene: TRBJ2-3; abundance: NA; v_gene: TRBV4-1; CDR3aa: CASSHLSGVRTNTQYF; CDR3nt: TGCGCCAGCAGCCACCTTAGCGGGGTCCGGACCAATACGCAGTATTTT
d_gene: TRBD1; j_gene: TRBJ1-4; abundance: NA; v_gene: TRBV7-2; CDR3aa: CASSSVPGGASTNEKLFF; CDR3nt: TGTGCCAGCAGCTCAGTCCCAGGGGGAGCTTCGACTAATGAAAAACTGTTTTTT
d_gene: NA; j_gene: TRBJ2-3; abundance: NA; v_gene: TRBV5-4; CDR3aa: CASSLGLVTDTQYF; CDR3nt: TGTGCCAGCAGCTTGGGGCTAGTTACAGATACGCAGTATTTT
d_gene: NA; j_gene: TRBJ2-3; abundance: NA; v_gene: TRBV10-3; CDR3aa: CAISVAELTDTQYF; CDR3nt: TGTGCCATCAGTGTGGCGGAGTTGACAGATACGCAGTATTTT
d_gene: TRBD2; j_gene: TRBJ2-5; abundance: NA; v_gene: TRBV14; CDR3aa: CASSRGLAGQETQYF; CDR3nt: TGTGCCAGCAGCCGGGGACTAGCGGGACAAGAGACCCAGTACTTC
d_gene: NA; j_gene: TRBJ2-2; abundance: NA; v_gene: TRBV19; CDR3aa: CASSMWATGELFF; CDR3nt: TGTGCCAGTAGTATGTGGGCCACCGGGGAGCTGTTTTTT
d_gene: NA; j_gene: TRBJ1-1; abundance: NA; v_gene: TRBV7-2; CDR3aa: CASSSTTQGNTEAFF; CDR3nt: TGTGCCAGCAGCTCGACAACACAGGGGAACACTGAAGCTTTCTTT
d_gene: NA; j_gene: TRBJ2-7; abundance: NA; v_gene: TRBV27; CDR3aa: CASSIQGSGYEQYF; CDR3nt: TGTGCCAGCAGTATTCAGGGATCGGGCTACGAGCAGTACTTC
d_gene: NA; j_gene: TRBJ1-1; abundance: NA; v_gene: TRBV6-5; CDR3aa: CASRVAGPKNTEAFF; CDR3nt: TGTGCCAGCAGAGTAGCGGGACCGAAGAACACTGAAGCTTTCTTT
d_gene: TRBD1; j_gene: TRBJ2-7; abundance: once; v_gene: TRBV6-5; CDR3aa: CASRLGQGTYEQYF; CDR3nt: TGTGCCAGCAGGTTAGGACAGGGCACATACGAGCAGTACTTC
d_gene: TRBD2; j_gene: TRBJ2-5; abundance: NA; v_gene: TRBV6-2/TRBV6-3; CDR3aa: CASSYSGPRGGQETQYF; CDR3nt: TGTGCCAGCAGTTACTCAGGACCGCGGGGGGGCCAAGAGACCCAGTACTTC
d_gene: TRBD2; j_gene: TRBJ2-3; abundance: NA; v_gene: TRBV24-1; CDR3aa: CATSDLPGTSESTDTQYF; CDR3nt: TGTGCCACCAGTGATCTCCCAGGGACTAGCGAGAGCACAGATACGCAGTATTTT
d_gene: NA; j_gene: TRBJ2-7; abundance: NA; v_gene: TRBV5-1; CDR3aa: CASRLDYEQYF; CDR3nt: TGCGCCAGCCGACTAGACTACGAGCAGTACTTC